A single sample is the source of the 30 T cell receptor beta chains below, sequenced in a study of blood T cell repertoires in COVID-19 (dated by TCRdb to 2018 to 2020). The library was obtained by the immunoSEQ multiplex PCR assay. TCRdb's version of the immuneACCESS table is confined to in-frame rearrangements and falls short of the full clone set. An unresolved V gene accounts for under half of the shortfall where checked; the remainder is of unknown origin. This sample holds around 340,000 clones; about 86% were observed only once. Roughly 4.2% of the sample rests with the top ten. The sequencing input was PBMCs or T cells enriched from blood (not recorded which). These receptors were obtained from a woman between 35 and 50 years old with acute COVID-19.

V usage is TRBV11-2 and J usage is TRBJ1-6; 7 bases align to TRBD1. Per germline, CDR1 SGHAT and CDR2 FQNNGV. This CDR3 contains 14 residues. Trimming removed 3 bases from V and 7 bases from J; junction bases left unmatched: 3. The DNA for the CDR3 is TGTGCCAGCAGCTTTGGGACAGTGAATTCACCCCTCCACTTT. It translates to CASSFGTVNSPLHF. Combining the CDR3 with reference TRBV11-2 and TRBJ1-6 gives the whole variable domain EAGVAQSPRYKIIEKRQSVAFWCNPISGHATLYWYQQILGQGPKLLIQFQNNGVVDDSQLPKDRFSAERLKGVDSTLKIQPAKLEDSAVYLCASSFGTVNSPLHFGNGTRLTVT.

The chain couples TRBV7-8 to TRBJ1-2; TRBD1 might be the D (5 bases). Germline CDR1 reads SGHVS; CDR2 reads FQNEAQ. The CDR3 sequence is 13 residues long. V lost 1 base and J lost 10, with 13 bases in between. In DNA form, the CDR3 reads TGTGCCAGCAGCTTAGTGGTCGACAGAGACTACACCTTC. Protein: CASSLVVDRDYTF.

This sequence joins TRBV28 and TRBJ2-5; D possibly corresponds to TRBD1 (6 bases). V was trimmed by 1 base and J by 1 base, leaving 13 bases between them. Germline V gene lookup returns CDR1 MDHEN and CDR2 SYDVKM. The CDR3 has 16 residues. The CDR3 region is CASSLSGQGTQETQYF. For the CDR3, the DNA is TGTGCCAGCAGTTTATCTGGCCAGGGGACCCAAGAGACCCAGTACTTC.

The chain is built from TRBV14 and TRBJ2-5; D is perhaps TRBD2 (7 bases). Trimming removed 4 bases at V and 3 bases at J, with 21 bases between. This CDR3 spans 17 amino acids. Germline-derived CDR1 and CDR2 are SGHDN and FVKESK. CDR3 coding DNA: TGTGCCAGCAGCCCCCTGAGAGGGGGGGAGAGCGAAGAGACCCAGTACTTC. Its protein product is CASSPLRGGESEETQYF.

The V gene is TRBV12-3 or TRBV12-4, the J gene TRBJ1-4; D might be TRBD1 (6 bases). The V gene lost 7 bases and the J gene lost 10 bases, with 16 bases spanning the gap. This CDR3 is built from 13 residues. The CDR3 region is CASNLGGAAKLFF. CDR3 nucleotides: TGTGCCAGCAATCTTGGGGGCGCTGCAAAACTGTTTTTT.

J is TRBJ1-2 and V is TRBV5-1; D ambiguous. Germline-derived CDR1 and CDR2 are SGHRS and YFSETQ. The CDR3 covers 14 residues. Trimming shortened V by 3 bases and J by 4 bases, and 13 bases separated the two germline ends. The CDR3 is CASSSGPELYGYTF. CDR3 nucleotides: TGCGCCAGCAGCTCCGGTCCGGAGCTCTATGGCTACACCTTC. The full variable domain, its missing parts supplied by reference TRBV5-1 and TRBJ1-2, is KAGVTQTPRYLIKTRGQQVTLSCSPISGHRSVSWYQQTPGQGLQFLFEYFSETQRNKGNFPGRFSGRQFSNSRSEMNVSTLELGDSALYLCASSSGPELYGYTFGSGTRLTVV.

Here the CDR3 reads CASARGLGNEQFF. In DNA form, the CDR3 reads TGTGCCAGCGCCAGGGGGCTGGGGAATGAGCAGTTCTTC. This chain connects TRBV6-5 to TRBJ2-1; 8 bases are shared with TRBD1. The CDR3 is made up of 13 amino acids. V was pared by 8 bases and J by 7 bases, with 7 bases of the junction left unmatched. Germline V gene data show CDR1 as MNHEY and CDR2 as SVGAGI.

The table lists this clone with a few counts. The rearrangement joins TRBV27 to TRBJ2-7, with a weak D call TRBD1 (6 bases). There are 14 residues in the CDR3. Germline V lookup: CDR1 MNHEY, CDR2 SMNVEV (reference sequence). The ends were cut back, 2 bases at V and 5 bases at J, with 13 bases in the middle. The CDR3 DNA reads TGTGCCAGCAGTTTACGGGCAGGGGTCCACGAGCAGTACTTC. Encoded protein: CASSLRAGVHEQYF.

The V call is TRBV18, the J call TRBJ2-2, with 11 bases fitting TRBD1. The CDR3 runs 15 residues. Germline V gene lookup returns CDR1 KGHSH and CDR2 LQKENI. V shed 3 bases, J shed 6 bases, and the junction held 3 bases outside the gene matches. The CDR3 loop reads CASSPGQGDSGELFF. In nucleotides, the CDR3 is TGTGCCAGCTCACCGGGACAGGGGGATTCCGGGGAGCTGTTTTTT.

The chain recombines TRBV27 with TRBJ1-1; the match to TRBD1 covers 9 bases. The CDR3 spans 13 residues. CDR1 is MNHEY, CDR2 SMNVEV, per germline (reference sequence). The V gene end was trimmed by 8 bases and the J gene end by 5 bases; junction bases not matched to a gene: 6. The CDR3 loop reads CASVGQGRTEAFF. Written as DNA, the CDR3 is TGTGCCAGCGTTGGACAGGGGAGAACTGAAGCTTTCTTT.

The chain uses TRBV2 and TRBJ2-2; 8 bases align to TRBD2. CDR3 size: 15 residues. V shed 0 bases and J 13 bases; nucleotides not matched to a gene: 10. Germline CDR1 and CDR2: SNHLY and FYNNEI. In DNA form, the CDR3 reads TGTGCCAGCAGTGAAGCGCGGGGGGTGGTCGGGCGGCTGTTTTTT. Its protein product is CASSEARGVVGRLFF.

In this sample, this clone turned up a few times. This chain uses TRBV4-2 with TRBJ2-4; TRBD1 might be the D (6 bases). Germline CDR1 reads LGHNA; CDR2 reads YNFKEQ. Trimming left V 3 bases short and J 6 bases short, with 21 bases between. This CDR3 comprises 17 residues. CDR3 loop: CASSQERAQTGINIQYF. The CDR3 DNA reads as TGTGCCAGCAGCCAGGAAAGGGCCCAAACAGGGATAAACATTCAGTACTTC.

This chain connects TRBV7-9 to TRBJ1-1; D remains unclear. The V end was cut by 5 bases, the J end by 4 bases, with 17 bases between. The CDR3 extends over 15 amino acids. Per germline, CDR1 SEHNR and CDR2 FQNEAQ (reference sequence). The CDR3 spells CASSPVGFGSTEAFF. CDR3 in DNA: TGTGCCAGCAGCCCAGTGGGATTTGGGAGCACTGAAGCTTTCTTT. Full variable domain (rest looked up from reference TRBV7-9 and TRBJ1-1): DTGVSQNPRHKITKRGQNVTFRCDPISEHNRLYWYRQTLGQGPEFLTYFQNEAQLEKSRLLSDRFSAERPKGSFSTLEIQRTEQGDSAMYLCASSPVGFGSTEAFFGQGTRLTVV.

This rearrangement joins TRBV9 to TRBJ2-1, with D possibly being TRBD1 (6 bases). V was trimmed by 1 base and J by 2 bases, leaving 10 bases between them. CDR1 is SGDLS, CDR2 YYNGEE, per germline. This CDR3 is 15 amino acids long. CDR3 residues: CASSVQGNPYNEQFF. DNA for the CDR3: TGTGCCAGCAGCGTACAGGGGAACCCCTACAATGAGCAGTTCTTC.

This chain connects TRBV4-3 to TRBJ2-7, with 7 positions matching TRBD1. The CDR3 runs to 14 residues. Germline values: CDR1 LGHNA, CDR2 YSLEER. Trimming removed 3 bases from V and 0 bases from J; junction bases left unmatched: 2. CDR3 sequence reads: CASSQTGLSYEQYF. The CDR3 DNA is TGCGCCAGCAGCCAGACAGGGCTCTCCTACGAGCAGTACTTC.

CDR3 sequence (DNA): TGTGCCATCAGTAAACAGGGGGCGCAGAAGGGCATTTTGCTTTTCTTT. This codes for CAISKQGAQKGILLFF. This sequence joins TRBV10-3 and TRBJ1-1, with 9 bases fitting TRBD1. This CDR3 region has 16 residues. CDR1 and CDR2 from the germline V gene are ENHRY and SYGVKD. The V gene end was trimmed by 5 bases and the J gene end by 13 bases; junction bases not matched to a gene: 20.

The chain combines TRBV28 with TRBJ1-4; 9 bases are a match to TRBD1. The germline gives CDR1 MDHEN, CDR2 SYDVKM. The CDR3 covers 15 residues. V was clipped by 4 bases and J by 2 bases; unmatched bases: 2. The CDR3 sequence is CASSYRGPTNEKLFF. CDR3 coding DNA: TGTGCCAGCAGTTACAGGGGGCCCACTAATGAAAAACTGTTTTTT. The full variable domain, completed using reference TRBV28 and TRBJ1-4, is DVKVTQSSRYLVKRTGEKVFLECVQDMDHENMFWYRQDPGLGLRLIYFSYDVKMKEKGDIPEGYSVSREKKERFSLILESASTNQTSMYLCASSYRGPTNEKLFFGSGTQLSVL.

The CDR3 sequence is CASSYSLDRGSYEQYF. The CDR3 bases are TGTGCCAGCAGTTACTCTCTGGACAGGGGGTCCTACGAGCAGTACTTC. J is TRBJ2-7 and V is TRBV6-2 or TRBV6-3; TRBD1 matches 10 bases. V lost 0 bases and J lost 1; bases outside the gene matches: 3. The length of the CDR3 is 16 residues. The germline CDR1 and CDR2 sequences are MNHEY and SVGEGT.

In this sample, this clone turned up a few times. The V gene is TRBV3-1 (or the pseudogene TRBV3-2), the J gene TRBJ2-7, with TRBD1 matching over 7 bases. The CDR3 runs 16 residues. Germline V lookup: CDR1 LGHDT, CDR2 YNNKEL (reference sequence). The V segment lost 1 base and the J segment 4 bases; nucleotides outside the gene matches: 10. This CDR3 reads CASSQARKGAMYEQYF. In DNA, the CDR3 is TGTGCCAGCAGCCAAGCTCGAAAGGGGGCTATGTACGAGCAGTACTTC.

The CDR3 loop is CATSREGGIMNTEAFF. CDR3 coding DNA: TGTGCCACCAGCAGAGAGGGAGGGATCATGAACACTGAAGCTTTCTTT. The chain carries TRBV15 and TRBJ1-1; no definite D call. V lost 0 bases and J 0 bases, leaving 11 bases between the germline ends. Germline-derived CDR1 and CDR2 are LNHNV and YYDKDF (reference sequence). The CDR3 totals 16 residues. Based on the CDR3 plus reference TRBV15 and TRBJ1-1, the full variable domain is DAMVIQNPRYQVTQFGKPVTLSCSQTLNHNVMYWYQQKSSQAPKLLFHYYDKDFNNEADTPDNFQSRRPNTSFCFLDIRSPGLGDTAMYLCATSREGGIMNTEAFFGQGTRLTVV.

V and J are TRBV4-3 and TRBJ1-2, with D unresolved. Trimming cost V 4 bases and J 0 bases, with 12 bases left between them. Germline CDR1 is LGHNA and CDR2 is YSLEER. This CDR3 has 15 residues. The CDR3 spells CASSPAAATNYGYTF. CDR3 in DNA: TGCGCCAGCAGCCCCGCGGCGGCAACTAACTATGGCTACACCTTC.

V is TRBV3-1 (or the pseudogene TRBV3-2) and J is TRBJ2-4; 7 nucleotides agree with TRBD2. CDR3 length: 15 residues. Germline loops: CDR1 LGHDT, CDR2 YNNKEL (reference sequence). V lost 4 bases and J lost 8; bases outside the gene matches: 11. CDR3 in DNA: TGTGCCAGCAGCCGGGGGGGTTTTGGTAGAGACATTCAGTACTTC. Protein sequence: CASSRGGFGRDIQYF.

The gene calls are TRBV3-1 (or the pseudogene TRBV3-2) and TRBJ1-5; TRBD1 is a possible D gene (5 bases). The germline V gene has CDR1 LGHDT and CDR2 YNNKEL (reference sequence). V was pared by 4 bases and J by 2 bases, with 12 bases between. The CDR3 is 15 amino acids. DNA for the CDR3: TGTGCCAGCAGCCTCCGGGCACAGGGCAATCAGCCCCAGCATTTT. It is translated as CASSLRAQGNQPQHF.

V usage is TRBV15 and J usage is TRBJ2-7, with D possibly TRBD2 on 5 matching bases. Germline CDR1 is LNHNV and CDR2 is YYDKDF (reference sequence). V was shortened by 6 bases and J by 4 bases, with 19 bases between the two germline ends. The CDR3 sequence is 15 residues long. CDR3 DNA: TGTGCCACCAGTCGAGAGGGTCTCGGGGAATACGAGCAGTACTTC. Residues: CATSREGLGEYEQYF.

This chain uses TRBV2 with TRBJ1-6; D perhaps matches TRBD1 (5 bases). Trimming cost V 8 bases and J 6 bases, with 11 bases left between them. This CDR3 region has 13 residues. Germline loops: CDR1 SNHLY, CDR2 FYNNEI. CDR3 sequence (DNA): TGTGCCAGCCGGACATTTCTTAATTCACCCCTCCACTTT. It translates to CASRTFLNSPLHF.

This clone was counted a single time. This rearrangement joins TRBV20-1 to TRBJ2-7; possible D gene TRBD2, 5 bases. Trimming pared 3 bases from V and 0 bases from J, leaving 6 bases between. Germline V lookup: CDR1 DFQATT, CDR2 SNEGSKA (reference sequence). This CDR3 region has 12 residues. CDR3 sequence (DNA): TGCAGTGCTAGTGCGGGCTCCTACGAGCAGTACTTC. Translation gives CSASAGSYEQYF.

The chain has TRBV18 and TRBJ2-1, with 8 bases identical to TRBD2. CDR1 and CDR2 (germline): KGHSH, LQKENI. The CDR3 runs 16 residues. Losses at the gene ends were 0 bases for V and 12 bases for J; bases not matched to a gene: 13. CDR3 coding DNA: TGTGCCAGCTCACCACCGGAAACTAGCGGACCAATGAGGCAGTTCTTC. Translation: CASSPPETSGPMRQFF.

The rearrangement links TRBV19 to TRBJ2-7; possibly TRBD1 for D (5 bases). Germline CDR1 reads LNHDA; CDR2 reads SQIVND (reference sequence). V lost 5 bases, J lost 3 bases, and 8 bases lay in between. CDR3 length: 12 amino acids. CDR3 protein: CASSPGRYEQYF. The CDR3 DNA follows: TGTGCCAGTAGTCCAGGGCGCTACGAGCAGTACTTC.

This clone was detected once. The DNA for the CDR3 is TGTAGTACAGCAGACTCTGGAAACACCATATATTTT. It translates to CSTADSGNTIYF. The chain couples TRBV11-2 to TRBJ1-3; D uncertain. Germline CDR1 and CDR2: SGHAT and FQNNGV. The CDR3 extends over 12 amino acids.

This CDR3 is CASGRATQPQHF. The CDR3 DNA is TGTGCCAGTGGTAGGGCTACCCAGCCCCAGCATTTT. The chain is built from TRBV19 and TRBJ1-5; no reliable D call. Between the trimmed V and J ends, which lost 8 bases and 7 bases, there was a span of 12 bases. The germline CDR1 and CDR2 sequences are LNHDA and SQIVND (reference sequence). The CDR3 loop spans 12 amino acids.